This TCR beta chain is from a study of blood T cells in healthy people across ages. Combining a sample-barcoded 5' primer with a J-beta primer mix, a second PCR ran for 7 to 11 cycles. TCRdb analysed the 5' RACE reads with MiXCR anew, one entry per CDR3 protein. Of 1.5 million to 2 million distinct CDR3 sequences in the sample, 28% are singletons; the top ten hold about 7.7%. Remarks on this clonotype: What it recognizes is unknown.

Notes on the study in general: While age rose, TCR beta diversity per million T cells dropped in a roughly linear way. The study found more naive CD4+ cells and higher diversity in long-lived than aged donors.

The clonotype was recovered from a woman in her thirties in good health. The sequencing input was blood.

CDR3 coding DNA: TGTGCCAGCAGCTTAAGGCCGGGGGGGGGAGAGACCCAGTACTTC. As protein: CASSLRPGGGETQYF. The chain recombines TRBV7-3 with TRBJ2-5; 8 positions agree with TRBD2. The CDR3 is 15 amino acids. Germline lookup yields CDR1 SGHTA and CDR2 FQGTGA. With 1 base clipped from V and 4 bases from J, the junction kept 5 bases outside the gene matches. Supplemented by reference TRBV7-3 and TRBJ2-5, the full variable domain reads GAGVSQTPSNKVTEKGKYVELRCDPISGHTALYWYRQSLGQGPEFLIYFQGTGAADDSGLPNDRFFAVRPEGSVSTLKIQRTERGDSAVYLCASSLRPGGGETQYFGPGTRLLVL.